The entry below describes one T cell receptor beta chain. Different DNA sequences within this sample yield the same CDR3. Assay used: immunoSEQ multiplex PCR; TCRdb lists only in-frame clones, some missing. In the table there are 150,000 or so clones, nearly 90% of which are singletons. This specimen comes from a study of cytomegalovirus exposure and HLA in healthy donors. The CDR3 runs to 16 residues. V gene TRBV1 combines with J gene TRBJ2-2; TRBD2 reflects the table's D call only, with no check against the DNA. TRBV1 is a pseudogene locus. The sequence was collected from a woman aged 18-35 years in good health and CMV-seropositive. Source material: PBMCs. The chain's CDR3 is CTSSPRGRYRPGELFF. The CDR3 DNA sequence: TGCACCAGCAGCCCTCGGGGTAGGTATCGCCCTGGGGAGCTGTTTTTT.